Listed below are T cell receptor beta chains from one sample, sequenced in a study of graft-versus-host responses after intestinal transplantation. This table comes from immunoSEQ multiplex PCR, and its TCRdb copy is limited to in-frame clones, with some not included. The data hold some 45,000 clones, with about 95% observed a single time. The material sequenced was PBMCs, taken approximately 360 days after intestinal transplant. These receptors all come from a human patient who received an intestinal transplant, so some T cells may come from the graft donor. Each CDR3 is given with its conserved first and last residue. A D gene is named only where the DNA matches it firmly.

V	D	J	CDR3	DNA
TRBV29-1	.	TRBJ2-5	CSSRGVILETQYF	TGCAGCTCCCGAGGGGTTATTCTGGAGACCCAGTACTTC
TRBV27	.	TRBJ1-6	CASSSLLQGLLSSRGNSPLHF	TGTGCCAGCAGTTCCCTCCTACAGGGCCTTCTTAGTTCAAGGGGTAATTCACCCCTCCACTTT
TRBV5-1	.	TRBJ1-2	CASSDPTRGQVVNYGYTF	TGCGCCAGCAGCGATCCTACTCGGGGGCAGGTAGTTAACTATGGCTACACCTTC
TRBV7-7	TRBD1	TRBJ2-5	CASSLTGEETQYF	TGTGCCAGCAGCTTGACAGGGGAAGAGACCCAGTACTTC
TRBV5-1	.	TRBJ2-5	CASRRQNEVETQYF	TGCGCCAGCAGAAGACAAAACGAGGTGGAGACCCAGTACTTC
TRBV18	TRBD1	TRBJ2-7	CASSLSDRGREQYF	TGTGCCAGCTCCCTAAGTGACAGGGGGCGCGAGCAGTACTTC
TRBV6-6	.	TRBJ2-2	CASSAGTGELFF	TGTGCCAGCAGTGCGGGGACCGGGGAGCTGTTTTTT
TRBV6-5	.	TRBJ1-1	CASRPRGDRPEAFF	TGTGCCAGCAGACCTAGAGGGGACCGTCCTGAAGCTTTCTTT
TRBV9	TRBD1	TRBJ2-5	CASSVRDRENF	TGTGCCAGCAGCGTACGGGACAGGGAAAACTTC
TRBV9	.	TRBJ1-2	CASSVETGRNYGYTF	TGTGCCAGCAGCGTAGAAACAGGGAGAAACTATGGCTACACCTTC